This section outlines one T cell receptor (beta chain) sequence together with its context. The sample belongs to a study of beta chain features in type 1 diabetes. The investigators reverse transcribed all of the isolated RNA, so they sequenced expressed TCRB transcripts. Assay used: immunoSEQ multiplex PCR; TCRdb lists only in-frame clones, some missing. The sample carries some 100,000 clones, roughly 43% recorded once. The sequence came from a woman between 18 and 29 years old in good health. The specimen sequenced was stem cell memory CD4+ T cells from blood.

This CDR3 reads CASGLVGGMNTEAFF. The CDR3 nucleotides read TGTGCTAGTGGTTTGGTTGGAGGAATGAACACTGAAGCTTTCTTT. V gene TRBV12-5 combines with J gene TRBJ1-1; D gene uncertain. The V end was cut by 0 bases, the J end by 0 bases, with 8 bases between. From germline, CDR1 is LGHNT and CDR2 FRNRAP. This CDR3 has 15 residues.